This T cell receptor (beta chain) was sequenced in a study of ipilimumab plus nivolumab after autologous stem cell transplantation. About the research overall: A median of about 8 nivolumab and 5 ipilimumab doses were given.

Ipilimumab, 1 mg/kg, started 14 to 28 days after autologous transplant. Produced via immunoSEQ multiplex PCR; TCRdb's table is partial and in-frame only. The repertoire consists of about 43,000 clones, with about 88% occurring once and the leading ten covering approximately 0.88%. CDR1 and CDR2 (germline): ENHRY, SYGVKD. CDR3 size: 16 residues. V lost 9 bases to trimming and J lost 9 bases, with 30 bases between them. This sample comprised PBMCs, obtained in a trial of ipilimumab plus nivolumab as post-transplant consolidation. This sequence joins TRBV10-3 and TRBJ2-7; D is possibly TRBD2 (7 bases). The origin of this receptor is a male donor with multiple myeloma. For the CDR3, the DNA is TGTGCCATAACCCGGGGGGCTCCTTTTAATTTACGAGGGCAGTACTTC. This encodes CAITRGAPFNLRGQYF.